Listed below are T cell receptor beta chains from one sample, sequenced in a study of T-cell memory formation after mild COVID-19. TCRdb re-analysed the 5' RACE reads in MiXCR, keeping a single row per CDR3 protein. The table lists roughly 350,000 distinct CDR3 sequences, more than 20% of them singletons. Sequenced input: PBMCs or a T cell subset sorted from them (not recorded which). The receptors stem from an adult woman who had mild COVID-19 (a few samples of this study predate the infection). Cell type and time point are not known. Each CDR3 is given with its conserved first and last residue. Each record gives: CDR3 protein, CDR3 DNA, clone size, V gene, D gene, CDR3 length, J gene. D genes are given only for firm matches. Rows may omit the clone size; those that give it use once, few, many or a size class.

CDR3 protein: CATSPGSYEQYF
CDR3 DNA: TGTGCCACCAGTCCCGGTTCCTACGAGCAGTACTTC
clone size: few
V gene: TRBV24-1
D gene: NA
CDR3 length: 12
J gene: TRBJ2-7

CDR3 protein: CSARRRAYEQYF
CDR3 DNA: TGCAGTGCTAGACGTAGGGCCTACGAGCAGTACTTC
clone size: few
V gene: TRBV20-1
D gene: NA
CDR3 length: 12
J gene: TRBJ2-7

CDR3 protein: CASSVVWSSYEQYF
CDR3 DNA: TGTGCCAGCAGTGTGGTATGGAGCTCCTACGAGCAGTACTTC
clone size: NA
V gene: TRBV6-2/TRBV6-3
D gene: NA
CDR3 length: 14
J gene: TRBJ2-7

CDR3 protein: CASSMASSSDTQYF
CDR3 DNA: TGTGCCAGCTCTATGGCTAGTTCTTCAGATACGCAGTATTTT
clone size: few
V gene: TRBV2
D gene: NA
CDR3 length: 14
J gene: TRBJ2-3

CDR3 protein: CASSPLVRPYEQYF
CDR3 DNA: TGTGCCAGCTCACCATTAGTCAGACCCTACGAGCAGTACTTC
clone size: many
V gene: TRBV18
D gene: NA
CDR3 length: 14
J gene: TRBJ2-7

CDR3 protein: CASSLADEQFF
CDR3 DNA: TGTGCCAGCAGTTTAGCCGATGAGCAGTTCTTC
clone size: few
V gene: TRBV12-3/TRBV12-4
D gene: NA
CDR3 length: 11
J gene: TRBJ2-1

CDR3 protein: CASSLGRTIEAFF
CDR3 DNA: TGCGCCAGCAGTCTGGGACGTACGATTGAAGCTTTCTTT
clone size: NA
V gene: TRBV23-1
D gene: NA
CDR3 length: 13
J gene: TRBJ1-1

CDR3 protein: CSVQESYNEQFF
CDR3 DNA: TGCAGCGTCCAGGAATCCTACAATGAGCAGTTCTTC
clone size: NA
V gene: TRBV29-1
D gene: NA
CDR3 length: 12
J gene: TRBJ2-1

CDR3 protein: CASSLDWTNSPLHF
CDR3 DNA: TGTGCCAGCAGCTTAGACTGGACGAATTCACCCCTCCACTTT
clone size: NA
V gene: TRBV7-2
D gene: NA
CDR3 length: 14
J gene: TRBJ1-6

CDR3 protein: CASSLAPDPTDTQYF
CDR3 DNA: TGCGCCAGCAGCTTGGCCCCGGATCCCACAGATACGCAGTATTTT
clone size: few
V gene: TRBV5-1
D gene: NA
CDR3 length: 15
J gene: TRBJ2-3

CDR3 protein: CASSAPGQGAYGYTF
CDR3 DNA: TGTGCCAGCAGTGCTCCGGGACAGGGGGCCTATGGCTACACCTTC
clone size: NA
V gene: TRBV2
D gene: TRBD1
CDR3 length: 15
J gene: TRBJ1-2

CDR3 protein: CASSPREVAYEQYF
CDR3 DNA: TGTGCCAGCAGCCCCCGGGAGGTGGCCTACGAGCAGTACTTC
clone size: many
V gene: TRBV7-8
D gene: TRBD2
CDR3 length: 14
J gene: TRBJ2-7

CDR3 protein: CASSRAENTEAFF
CDR3 DNA: TGTGCCAGCAGTAGGGCAGAGAACACTGAAGCTTTCTTT
clone size: NA
V gene: TRBV2
D gene: NA
CDR3 length: 13
J gene: TRBJ1-1

CDR3 protein: CASSLEAGLTSTDTQYF
CDR3 DNA: TGTGCCAGCAGCTTAGAGGCGGGACTAACTAGCACAGATACGCAGTATTTT
clone size: NA
V gene: TRBV7-9
D gene: TRBD2
CDR3 length: 17
J gene: TRBJ2-3

CDR3 protein: CASSHGGNRQQGYTF
CDR3 DNA: TGTGCCAGCAGCCACGGGGGTAATCGGCAGCAGGGCTACACCTTC
clone size: NA
V gene: TRBV7-3
D gene: NA
CDR3 length: 15
J gene: TRBJ1-2

CDR3 protein: CASREEQETQYF
CDR3 DNA: TGTGCCAGCCGTGAGGAGCAAGAGACCCAGTACTTC
clone size: many
V gene: TRBV12-3/TRBV12-4
D gene: NA
CDR3 length: 12
J gene: TRBJ2-5